Listed here are 31 T cell receptor beta chains from one sample, sequenced in a study of shared clonotypes between healthy human individuals. Naive CD8 cells lacked CD45RO, underwent positive selection for CCR7 and left out terminally differentiated effector memory CD45RA+ cells. Measured with immunoSEQ multiplex PCR; TCRdb has only the in-frame clones, and not every one. The data show roughly 590,000 clones, around 95% seen once. Sequencing was done on a sample of naive CD8+ T cells sorted from blood. These receptors were obtained from a woman in her twenties or thirties in good health.

The rearrangement links TRBV19 to TRBJ1-1; D might be TRBD1 (5 bases). The CDR3 covers 11 residues. Germline values: CDR1 LNHDA, CDR2 SQIVND (reference sequence). Deletions cut 9 bases from V and 7 bases from J, with 12 bases between. This CDR3 reads CASSQGLEAFF. The DNA for the CDR3 is TGTGCCAGCTCCCAGGGCCTTGAAGCTTTCTTT.

V usage is TRBV7-9 and J usage is TRBJ2-5, with D unresolved. Judging by the DNA end, TRBJ2-7 fits better; the J call may be wrong. Germline V CDR1 and CDR2: SEHNR, FQNEAQ (reference sequence). This CDR3 is 13 amino acids long. The DNA for the CDR3 is TGTGCCAGCAGCGCCACCCGGCTTGACGAGCAGTACTTC. Translating it yields CASSATRLDEQYF.

This chain links TRBV5-6 with TRBJ2-5, with 9 nucleotides matching TRBD1. The junction had 0 bases not matched to a gene; V was cut back by 3 bases and J by 3 bases. CDR3 length equals 13 residues. Germline lookup yields CDR1 SGHDT and CDR2 YYEEEE. Here the CDR3 DNA reads TGTGCCAGCAGCTGGGACAGGGAAGAGACCCAGTACTTC. Translation: CASSWDREETQYF.

The V gene is TRBV9, the J gene TRBJ1-1; no clear D. The CDR3 totals 16 residues. Germline CDR1 SGDLS, CDR2 YYNGEE. Trimming left V 4 bases short and J 0 bases short, with 16 bases between. In DNA, the CDR3 is TGTGCCAGCAGCTTGGGGTTAGGGAGGATGAACACTGAAGCTTTCTTT. It yields the protein CASSLGLGRMNTEAFF.

This chain connects TRBV11-2 to TRBJ2-3; 7 bases line up with TRBD2. The CDR3 length is 16 residues. From germline, CDR1 is SGHAT and CDR2 FQNNGV. The J segment lost 2 bases and the V segment lost 5 bases, leaving 10 bases of the junction unmatched. CDR3 sequence reads: CASSHSGLAVTDTQYF. The DNA of the CDR3 is TGTGCCAGCAGCCACAGCGGGCTAGCGGTCACAGATACGCAGTATTTT.

The CDR3 DNA is TGTGCCAGCAGCACAGGAGGACAGGCGAACACTGAAGCTTTCTTT. It yields the protein CASSTGGQANTEAFF. This chain links TRBV13 with TRBJ1-1, with TRBD1 identical over 7 bases. The CDR3 length is 15 residues. After removal of 5 bases from V and 1 base from J, the junction contained 7 bases not matched to a gene. Looked up from germline, CDR1 is PRHDT and CDR2 is FYEKMQ (reference sequence).

In regard to this clone: The sample carries other DNA sequences with the same CDR3. The V and J genes are TRBV9 and TRBJ2-7, with 9 bases lining up with TRBD2. The CDR3 contains 15 residues. Germline V CDR1 and CDR2: SGDLS, YYNGEE. With V trimmed by 3 bases and J by 1 base, 5 bases remained unmatched. CDR3 nucleotides: TGTGCCAGCAGCGAAGGGCTAGCGGGGTCCTACGAGCAGTACTTC. Translating it yields CASSEGLAGSYEQYF.

The chain carries TRBV4-1 and TRBJ2-7, with TRBD2 matching over 11 bases. The CDR3 has 14 residues. V shed 7 bases, J shed 0 bases, and the junction held 2 bases outside the gene matches. Germline assignment: CDR1 MGHRA and CDR2 YSYEKL. The CDR3 region has the DNA TGCGCCAGCATGGGGACTAGCGGCTCCTACGAGCAGTACTTC. Protein sequence: CASMGTSGSYEQYF.

This clone appeared a single time. V and J are TRBV5-4 and TRBJ2-1; 7 nucleotides align to TRBD1. The CDR3 has 15 amino acids. Per the germline V gene, CDR1 is SGHNT and CDR2 is YYREEE (reference sequence). V gave up 0 bases and J gave up 4 bases; unmatched junction bases: 4. In nucleotides, the CDR3 is TGTGCCAGCAGCTTGGAGGGACAGCCATACAATGAGCAGTTCTTC. Protein product: CASSLEGQPYNEQFF.

The V gene is TRBV28, the J gene TRBJ2-3, with TRBD2 as a possible D gene (5 bases). This CDR3 is 16 amino acids long. Germline V gene sequence: CDR1 MDHEN, CDR2 SYDVKM. The germline V and J ends were trimmed by 6 bases and 6 bases, with 22 bases remaining between them. The CDR3 protein is CASSPTPAVPLDTQYF. CDR3 coding DNA: TGTGCCAGCAGCCCCACTCCAGCGGTCCCTTTGGATACGCAGTATTTT.

J is TRBJ1-5 and V is TRBV19, with D possibly being TRBD1 (6 bases). Germline CDR1 reads LNHDA; CDR2 reads SQIVND (reference sequence). The CDR3 loop spans 14 amino acids. Trimming pared 4 bases from V and 7 bases from J, leaving 14 bases between. The CDR3 loop is CASSKGGRDQPQHF. The CDR3, as DNA: TGTGCCAGTAGTAAGGGGGGGCGCGACCAGCCCCAGCATTTT.

CDR3 bases: TGTGCCAGCCGGGGGACACTGATCGGCTATGGCTACACCTTC. Its translation: CASRGTLIGYGYTF. The chain combines TRBV11-2 with TRBJ1-2; perhaps TRBD1 as D (6 bases). CDR1 SGHAT and CDR2 FQNNGV come from the germline V gene. The ends were cut back, 8 bases at V and 4 bases at J, with 17 bases in the middle. The CDR3 covers 14 residues. Together with reference TRBV11-2 and TRBJ1-2, the CDR3 gives the full variable domain: EAGVAQSPRYKIIEKRQSVAFWCNPISGHATLYWYQQILGQGPKLLIQFQNNGVVDDSQLPKDRFSAERLKGVDSTLKIQPAKLEDSAVYLCASRGTLIGYGYTFGSGTRLTVV.

The rearrangement links TRBV14 to TRBJ2-1; 10 nucleotides align to TRBD2. J lost 10 bases, V lost 6 bases, and 12 bases had no gene match. Germline V gene sequence: CDR1 SGHDN, CDR2 FVKESK. This CDR3 has 15 amino acids. CDR3 nucleotide sequence: TGTGCCAGCAGTCAAAGGGAGCGGGAGGGCCTCGAGCAGTTCTTC. This translates into CASSQREREGLEQFF.

A word on this clone: An end of the junction does not agree with germline; a read error may underlie this. The chain carries TRBV10-2 and TRBJ2-7; TRBD2 matches at 12 bases. The CDR3 is made up of 14 amino acids. Germline V gene sequence: CDR1 WSHSY, CDR2 SAAADI. The CDR3 protein is CASSESATSGSWHF. The CDR3 DNA sequence: TGCGCCAGCAGTGAGTCGGCGACTAGCGGGAGTTGGCACTTC.

The chain recombines TRBV29-1 with TRBJ2-7; D is undetermined. The germline V gene has CDR1 SQVTM and CDR2 ANQGSEA. Trimming took 4 bases from V and 2 from J, leaving 12 bases between them. The CDR3 contains 13 residues. The CDR3 DNA follows: TGCAGCGTTGTGGGCGGTGGGGCCTACGAGCAGTACTTC. This sequence encodes CSVVGGGAYEQYF.

J is TRBJ2-2 and V is TRBV28; TRBD2 might be the D (6 bases). The CDR3 covers 14 residues. Trimming left V 2 bases short and J 4 bases short, with 8 bases between. Looked up from germline, CDR1 is MDHEN and CDR2 is SYDVKM. The CDR3 protein is CASSLMGGTGELFF. The CDR3 bases are TGTGCCAGCAGTTTAATGGGGGGCACCGGGGAGCTGTTTTTT.

J is TRBJ2-3 and V is TRBV2; 10 bases line up with TRBD1. V was clipped by 6 bases and J by 4 bases; unmatched bases: 7. CDR3 size: 15 residues. Per germline, CDR1 SNHLY and CDR2 FYNNEI. CDR3 residues: CASRIRDRGPDTQYF. CDR3 sequence (DNA): TGTGCCAGCAGAATCCGGGACAGGGGCCCAGATACGCAGTATTTT. Full variable domain (outside the CDR3, taken from reference TRBV2 and TRBJ2-3): EPEVTQTPSHQVTQMGQEVILRCVPISNHLYFYWYRQILGQKVEFLVSFYNNEISEKSEIFDDQFSVERPDGSNFTLKIRSTKLEDSAMYFCASRIRDRGPDTQYFGPGTRLTVL.

The chain employs TRBV5-4 and TRBJ1-1; 11 positions agree with TRBD1. CDR3 size: 17 residues. Per the germline V gene, CDR1 is SGHNT and CDR2 is YYREEE (reference sequence). The J segment lost 4 bases and the V segment lost 3 bases, leaving 11 bases of the junction unmatched. This chain's CDR3 is CASSSLDRGLLGTEAFF. In nucleotides, the CDR3 is TGTGCCAGCAGCTCGTTGGACAGGGGGCTTTTGGGCACTGAAGCTTTCTTT. The whole variable domain, filled in from reference TRBV5-4 and TRBJ1-1, reads ETGVTQSPTHLIKTRGQQVTLRCSSQSGHNTVSWYQQALGQGPQFIFQYYREEENGRGNFPPRFSGLQFPNYSSELNVNALELDDSALYLCASSSLDRGLLGTEAFFGQGTRLTVV.

The CDR3 region is CASSQGQGKTYEQYF. As DNA, the CDR3 is TGTGCCAGCAGCCAAGGACAGGGGAAGACCTACGAGCAGTACTTC. This chain links TRBV7-6 with TRBJ2-7; TRBD1 matches 9 bases. Germline assignment: CDR1 SGHVS and CDR2 FNYEAQ. Trimming took 5 bases from V and 2 from J; bases not matched to a gene: 7. The CDR3 sequence is 15 residues long.

The gene calls are TRBV6-5 and TRBJ1-5, with a tentative D call TRBD1 (6 bases). The CDR3 totals 16 residues. V was clipped by 4 bases and J by 7 bases, with 20 bases between them. CDR1 and CDR2 (germline): MNHEY, SVGAGI. The CDR3 nucleotides are TGTGCCAGCAGTTTCTCCACCCCAAGCGGGGGCCAGCCCCAGCATTTT. Translation: CASSFSTPSGGQPQHF.

The chain combines TRBV27 with TRBJ2-3, with TRBD2 matching over 8 bases. Per germline, CDR1 MNHEY and CDR2 SMNVEV (reference sequence). This CDR3 has 15 amino acids. The V segment lost 6 bases and the J segment 6 bases; nucleotides outside the gene matches: 11. The CDR3 is CASSTGLEFADTQYF. CDR3 nucleotide sequence: TGTGCCAGCAGCACGGGACTAGAGTTTGCGGATACGCAGTATTTT.

CDR3 in DNA: TGTGCCAGCAGCACCCGACCTCCAGCGAACACCGGGGAGCTGTTTTTT. Its translation is CASSTRPPANTGELFF. The chain employs TRBV7-9 and TRBJ2-2; D unresolved. The CDR3 covers 16 residues. Trimming stripped 5 bases from V and 0 bases from J, with 13 bases between. Germline V CDR1 and CDR2: SEHNR, FQNEAQ (reference sequence).

This chain connects TRBV7-9 to TRBJ2-7; 8 bases fit TRBD2. Trimming at V came to 4 bases and at J to 3 bases, leaving 5 bases not matched to a gene. CDR1 SEHNR and CDR2 FQNEAQ come from the germline V gene (reference sequence). The CDR3 extends over 14 amino acids. The CDR3 DNA follows: TGTGCCAGCAGCTCCGGGGGGGGATACTACGAGCAGTACTTC. As protein: CASSSGGGYYEQYF.

The gene calls are TRBV10-1 and TRBJ2-5; D is possibly TRBD1 or TRBD2 (5 bases each). Trimming cost V 8 bases and J 5 bases, with 9 bases left between them. CDR1 and CDR2 from the germline V gene are WNHNN and SYGVQD (reference sequence). The CDR3 sequence is 11 residues long. The CDR3 loop reads CASGWGETQYF. CDR3 sequence (DNA): TGCGCCAGCGGTTGGGGGGAGACCCAGTACTTC.

The rearrangement joins TRBV14 to TRBJ1-1; D is perhaps TRBD1 (5 bases). Germline CDR1 reads SGHDN; CDR2 reads FVKESK. V was shortened by 6 bases and J by 6 bases, with 14 bases between the two germline ends. This CDR3 is 13 amino acids long. CDR3 sequence (DNA): TGTGCCAGCAGGGTTCGGGGGAAATCTGAAGCTTTCTTT. Translation: CASRVRGKSEAFF.

The chain joins TRBV5-1 to TRBJ2-7, with D perhaps given as TRBD1 or TRBD2 (5 bases each). This CDR3 is 14 amino acids long. CDR1 SGHRS and CDR2 YFSETQ come from the germline V gene. V was clipped by 0 bases and J by 5 bases, with 12 bases between them. CDR3 DNA sequence: TGCGCCAGCAGCTTGGGGGGGAGCCCCCACGAGCAGTACTTC. Translating gives CASSLGGSPHEQYF.

V is TRBV11-3 and J is TRBJ2-1; D not certain. From germline, CDR1 is SGHNT and CDR2 YENEEA. CDR3 length: 14 residues. Trimming cost V 6 bases and J 6 bases, with 15 bases left between them. The CDR3: CASSSLVSPNEQFF. The CDR3, as DNA: TGTGCCAGCAGTTCCCTAGTCTCCCCCAATGAGCAGTTCTTC.

The chain recombines TRBV6-1 with TRBJ2-7; D uncertain. CDR1 and CDR2 from the germline V gene are MNHNS and SASEGT. This CDR3 spans 11 amino acids. Trimming took off 3 bases at V and 6 bases at J, with 6 bases between the two ends. The DNA of the CDR3 is TGTGCCAGCAGTGATGATAGCGAGCAGTACTTC. This encodes CASSDDSEQYF.

This chain uses TRBV19 with TRBJ2-7; D tentatively fits TRBD1 or TRBD2 (5 bases each). This CDR3 contains 11 residues. From germline, CDR1 is LNHDA and CDR2 SQIVND (reference sequence). Trimming took 8 bases from V and 3 from J, leaving 8 bases between them. CDR3 in amino acids: CASGDLYEQYF. The CDR3 DNA is TGTGCCAGTGGGGACCTCTACGAGCAGTACTTC.

To note about this clone: This specimen includes other DNA sequences encoding the same CDR3. This chain joins TRBV5-6 and TRBJ2-7, with D possibly TRBD1 on 5 matching bases. V lost 0 bases and J 6 bases, leaving 7 bases between the germline ends. The CDR3 runs 12 residues. Germline V gene lookup returns CDR1 SGHDT and CDR2 YYEEEE. CDR3 in amino acids: CASSLAGREQYF. The CDR3 coding sequence is TGTGCCAGCAGCTTGGCAGGGCGCGAGCAGTACTTC.

This chain links TRBV10-3 with TRBJ1-2, with 7 positions matching TRBD1. J lost 4 bases, V lost 7 bases, and 9 bases had no gene match. From germline, CDR1 is ENHRY and CDR2 SYGVKD. The length of the CDR3 is 14 residues. DNA for the CDR3: TGTGCCATCATGGACTCGGACAGGACCTATGGCTACACCTTC. It is translated as CAIMDSDRTYGYTF.